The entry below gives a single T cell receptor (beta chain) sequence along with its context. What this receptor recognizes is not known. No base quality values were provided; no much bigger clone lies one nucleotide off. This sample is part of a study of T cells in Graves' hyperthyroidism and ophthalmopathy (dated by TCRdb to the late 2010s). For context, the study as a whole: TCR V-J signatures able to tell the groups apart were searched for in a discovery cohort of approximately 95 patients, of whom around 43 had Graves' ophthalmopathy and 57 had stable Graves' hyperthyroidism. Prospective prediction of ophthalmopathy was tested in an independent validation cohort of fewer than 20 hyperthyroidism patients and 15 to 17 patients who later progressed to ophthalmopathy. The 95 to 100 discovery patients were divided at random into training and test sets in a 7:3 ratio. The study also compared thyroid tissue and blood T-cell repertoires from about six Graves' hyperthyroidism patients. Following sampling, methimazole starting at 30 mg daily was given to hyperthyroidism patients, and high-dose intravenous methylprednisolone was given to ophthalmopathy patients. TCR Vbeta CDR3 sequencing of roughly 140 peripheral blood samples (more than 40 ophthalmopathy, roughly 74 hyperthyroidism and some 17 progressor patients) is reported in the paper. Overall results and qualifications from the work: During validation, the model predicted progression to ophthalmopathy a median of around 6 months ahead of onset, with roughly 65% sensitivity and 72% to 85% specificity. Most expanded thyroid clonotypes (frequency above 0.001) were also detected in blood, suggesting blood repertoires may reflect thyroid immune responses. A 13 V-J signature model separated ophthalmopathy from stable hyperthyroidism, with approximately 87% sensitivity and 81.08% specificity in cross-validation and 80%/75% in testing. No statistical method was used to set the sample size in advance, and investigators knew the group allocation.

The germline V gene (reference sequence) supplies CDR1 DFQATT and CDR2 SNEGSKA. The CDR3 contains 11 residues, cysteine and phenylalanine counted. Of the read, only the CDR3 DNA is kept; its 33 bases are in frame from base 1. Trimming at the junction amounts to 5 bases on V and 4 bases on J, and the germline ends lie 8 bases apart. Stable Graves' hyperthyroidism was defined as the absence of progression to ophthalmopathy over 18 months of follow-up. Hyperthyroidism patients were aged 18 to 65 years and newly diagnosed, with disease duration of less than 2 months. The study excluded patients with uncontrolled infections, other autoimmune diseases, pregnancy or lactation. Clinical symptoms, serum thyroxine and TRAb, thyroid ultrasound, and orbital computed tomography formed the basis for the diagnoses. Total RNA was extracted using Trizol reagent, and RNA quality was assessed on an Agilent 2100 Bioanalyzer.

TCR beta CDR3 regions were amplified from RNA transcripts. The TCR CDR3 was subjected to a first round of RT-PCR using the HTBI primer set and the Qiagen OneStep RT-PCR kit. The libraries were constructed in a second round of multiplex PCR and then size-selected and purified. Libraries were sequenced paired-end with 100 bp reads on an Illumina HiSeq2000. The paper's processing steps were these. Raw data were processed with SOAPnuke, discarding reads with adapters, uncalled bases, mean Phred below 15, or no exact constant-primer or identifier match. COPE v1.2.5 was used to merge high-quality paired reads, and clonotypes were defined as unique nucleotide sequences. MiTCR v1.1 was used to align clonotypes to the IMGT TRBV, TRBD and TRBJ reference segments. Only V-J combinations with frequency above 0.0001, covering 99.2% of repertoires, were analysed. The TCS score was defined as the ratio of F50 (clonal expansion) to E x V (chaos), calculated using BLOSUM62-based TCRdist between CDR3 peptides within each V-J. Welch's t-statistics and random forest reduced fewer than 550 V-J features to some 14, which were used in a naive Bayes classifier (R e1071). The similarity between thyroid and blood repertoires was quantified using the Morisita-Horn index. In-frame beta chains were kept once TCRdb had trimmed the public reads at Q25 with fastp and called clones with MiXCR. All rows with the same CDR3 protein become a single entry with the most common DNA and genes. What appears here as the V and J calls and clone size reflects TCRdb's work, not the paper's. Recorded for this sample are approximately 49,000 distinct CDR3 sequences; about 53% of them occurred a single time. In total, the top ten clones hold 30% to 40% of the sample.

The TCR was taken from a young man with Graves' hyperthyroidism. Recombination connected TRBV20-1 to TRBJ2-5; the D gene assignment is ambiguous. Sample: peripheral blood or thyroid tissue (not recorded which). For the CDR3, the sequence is CSAADGETQYF. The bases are TGCAGTGCTGCGGACGGAGAGACCCAGTACTTC.